The subject of this entry is one T cell receptor (beta chain). Its specificity is unknown. These data come from a study of T-cell memory formation after mild COVID-19. V was clipped by 6 bases and J by 10 bases; unmatched bases: 14. The CDR3 extends over 14 amino acids. Notes on the study in general: Memory from before infection featured some responding clones, which suggests cross-reactive memory joined. Clones that contracted from day 15 to 85 had balanced CD4/CD8; later expanders were CD4+ biased. Whether second-wave clones peaking at day 37 were SARS-CoV-2 specific went unconfirmed. Of the contracting clones, CD4+ ones lay mainly in CM and EM, and CD8+ ones in EMRA.

TCRdb reprocessed the 5' RACE reads with MiXCR, giving one entry per CDR3 protein. Of approximately 560,000 distinct CDR3 sequences listed, 15% to 20% are singletons. The V and J genes are TRBV12-3 or TRBV12-4 and TRBJ1-1; TRBD1 matches 7 bases. This receptor was obtained from an adult woman who had mild COVID-19 (a few samples of this study predate the infection). Cell type and time point are not known. The sequenced sample consisted of PBMCs or a T cell subset sorted from them (not recorded which). Here the CDR3 DNA reads TGTGCCAGCAGCCCCCGTAGGACAGGCCTTTTAGCTTTCTTT. Protein product: CASSPRRTGLLAFF.